These 26 T cell receptor beta chains were sequenced from one sample in a study of blood T cells in healthy people across ages. A second PCR of 7 to 11 cycles used a sample-barcoded 5' primer and a J-beta primer mix. From the 5' RACE reads, TCRdb called clonotypes with MiXCR, one entry per CDR3 protein. The data contain about 1,400,000 distinct CDR3 sequences, around two fifths of them seen just once; the ten biggest clones take up 7% to 9.5%. The sequenced sample was blood. Receptors originate from a woman under 30 in good health.

V and J are TRBV12-3 or TRBV12-4 and TRBJ2-1, with unresolved D. The CDR3 has 14 amino acids. V was trimmed by 6 bases and J by 0 bases, leaving 9 bases between them. The CDR3, as DNA: TGTGCCAGCAGCGCCCTGGGCTCCTACAATGAGCAGTTCTTC. Amino acid sequence: CASSALGSYNEQFF.

The genes are TRBV5-1 and TRBJ2-3, with 11 bases lining up with TRBD2. CDR1 is SGHRS, CDR2 YFSETQ, per germline. This CDR3 is 16 amino acids long. V shed 0 bases, J shed 4 bases, and the junction held 4 bases outside the gene matches. The CDR3 nucleotides read TGCGCCAGCAGCTTGGGCCTAGCGGGAGGATCAGATACGCAGTATTTT. This sequence encodes CASSLGLAGGSDTQYF.

The rearrangement uses TRBV10-3 and TRBJ1-1; D unresolved. Germline assignment: CDR1 ENHRY and CDR2 SYGVKD. Trimming pared 5 bases from V and 2 bases from J, leaving 12 bases between. This CDR3 region has 14 residues. In nucleotides, the CDR3 is TGTGCCATCAGTCCAACCCACGGTAACACTGAAGCTTTCTTT. Amino acids: CAISPTHGNTEAFF.

In the case of this clonotype: The junction and the germline gene differ at one end; a read error may be behind it. This rearrangement joins TRBV20-1 to TRBJ2-1; D tentatively reads TRBD1 or TRBD2 (6 bases each). The DNA matches TRBJ2-7 better at its end, which makes the J call doubtful. CDR3 length: 15 amino acids. CDR1 DFQATT and CDR2 SNEGSKA come from the germline V gene (reference sequence). The CDR3 loop reads CSARGGAGPSYEQYF. The CDR3 DNA reads TGCAGCGCTAGAGGGGGAGCGGGTCCCTCATACGAGCAGTACTTC.

The V call is TRBV4-2, the J call TRBJ1-2; D not certain. This CDR3 comprises 16 residues. Trimming shortened V by 4 bases and J by 7 bases, and 22 bases separated the two germline ends. The germline CDR1 and CDR2 sequences are LGHNA and YNFKEQ. The CDR3 DNA reads as TGTGCCAGCAGCCCAGATCTGAGAGGGAGGCGATGTGGCTACACCTTC. It translates to CASSPDLRGRRCGYTF.

This clonotype has ten or more counts. This chain connects TRBV5-1 to TRBJ2-5; the match to TRBD2 covers 10 bases. After removal of 4 bases from V and 6 bases from J, the junction contained 9 bases not matched to a gene. The germline gives CDR1 SGHRS, CDR2 YFSETQ. This CDR3 comprises 15 residues. The DNA of the CDR3 is TGCGCCAGCAGCCCCCTGGCTAGCGGGGGTCAGACCCAGTACTTC. This sequence encodes CASSPLASGGQTQYF.

To note about this clonotype: The junction differs from germline at one of its ends, possibly a read error. V and J are TRBV5-1 and TRBJ2-1; TRBD2 matches at 8 bases. There are 16 residues in the CDR3. Germline V gene lookup returns CDR1 SGHRS and CDR2 YFSETQ. CDR3 nucleotide sequence: TGCACCAGCAGCTTGGAGGCGGGGGGCTCCTACAATGAGCAGTTCTTC. This codes for CTSSLEAGGSYNEQFF. The whole variable domain, remainder taken from reference TRBV5-1 and TRBJ2-1, is KAGVTQTPRYLIKTRGQQVTLSCSPISGHRSVSWYQQTPGQGLQFLFEYFSETQRNKGNFPGRFSGRQFSNSRSEMNVSTLELGDSALYLCTSSLEAGGSYNEQFFGPGTRLTVL.

The chain has TRBV11-1 and TRBJ2-7; D remains ambiguous. CDR3 length equals 14 residues. The V and J ends lost 3 bases and 2 bases respectively, with 11 bases between them. Germline V gene lookup returns CDR1 SGHAT and CDR2 FQDESV (reference sequence). CDR3 sequence (DNA): TGTGCCAGCAGCTTTATCAGAGAACCCTACGAGCAGTACTTC. Translating it yields CASSFIREPYEQYF.

The chain employs TRBV7-3 and TRBJ1-2, with D tentatively TRBD1 (6 bases). Deletions cut 5 bases from V and 4 bases from J, with 14 bases between. This CDR3 comprises 14 residues. CDR1 SGHTA and CDR2 FQGTGA come from the germline V gene. CDR3 region: CASSLLGGPYGYTF. The CDR3 coding sequence is TGTGCCAGCAGCCTCCTCGGGGGGCCCTATGGCTACACCTTC.

This chain links TRBV30 with TRBJ2-4; D remains unclear. Trimming took 4 bases from V and 3 from J, leaving 13 bases between them. Germline CDR1 GTSNPN, CDR2 SVGIG (reference sequence). The CDR3 is made up of 14 amino acids. The CDR3 region is CAWTVGSGKNIQYF. As DNA, the CDR3 is TGTGCCTGGACGGTCGGGTCGGGCAAAAACATTCAGTACTTC.

The table lists this clonotype with a few counts. V and J are TRBV12-3 or TRBV12-4 and TRBJ1-2; 9 nucleotides align to TRBD1. J gave up 10 bases and V 6 bases, and 9 bases lay outside the gene matches. The CDR3 is made up of 13 amino acids. The CDR3 sequence: CASRVPGQGPYTF. As DNA, the CDR3 is TGTGCCAGCAGAGTACCGGGACAGGGACCCTACACCTTC.

This sequence joins TRBV3-1 and TRBJ1-5; D is undetermined. Germline assignment: CDR1 LGHDT and CDR2 YNNKEL (reference sequence). The CDR3 length is 14 residues. V was pared by 2 bases and J by 1 base, with 6 bases between. CDR3 region: CASSQSASNQPQHF. The CDR3 bases are TGTGCCAGCAGCCAATCAGCCAGCAATCAGCCCCAGCATTTT. Full variable domain (remainder filled in from reference TRBV3-1 and TRBJ1-5): DTAVSQTPKYLVTQMGNDKSIKCEQNLGHDTMYWYKQDSKKFLKIMFSYNNKELIINETVPNRFSPKSPDKAHLNLHINSLELGDSAVYFCASSQSASNQPQHFGDGTRLSIL.

The sample holds a few counts of this clonotype. The chain joins TRBV11-3 to TRBJ2-1; D unclear. The germline V gene encodes CDR1 SGHNT and CDR2 YENEEA. The CDR3 is made up of 17 amino acids. Deletions cut 2 bases from V and 0 bases from J, with 14 bases between. CDR3 bases: TGTGCCAGCAGCTTATCGACGACCGCGAGCTCCTACAATGAGCAGTTCTTC. Translation: CASSLSTTASSYNEQFF.

The rearrangement joins TRBV2 to TRBJ2-7; the D gene is possibly TRBD1 (8 bases). The V end was cut by 2 bases, the J end by 7 bases, with 18 bases between. This CDR3 has 15 residues. Looked up from germline, CDR1 is SNHLY and CDR2 is FYNNEI. The CDR3 bases are TGTGCCAGCAGTGAAAAGTACAGGGGGGGTGATGAGCAGTACTTC. Its protein product is CASSEKYRGGDEQYF.

The J gene is TRBJ1-1, the V gene TRBV2; D not certain. V was cut by 4 bases and J by 2 bases, with 8 bases left in between. CDR3 length: 13 amino acids. Per germline, CDR1 SNHLY and CDR2 FYNNEI. CDR3: CASSGEGNTEAFF. Here the CDR3 DNA reads TGTGCCAGCAGTGGCGAGGGAAACACTGAAGCTTTCTTT.

The chain joins TRBV28 to TRBJ2-1; D might be TRBD1 or TRBD2, each matching 5 bases. CDR1 is MDHEN and CDR2 is SYDVKM in the germline V gene. This CDR3 is built from 14 residues. V was clipped by 6 bases and J by 2 bases, with 11 bases between them. The CDR3 DNA reads TGTGCCAGCAGGGACGGGGCCACCTACAATGAGCAGTTCTTC. Amino acid sequence: CASRDGATYNEQFF.

The chain employs TRBV28 and TRBJ2-1, with D maybe TRBD2 (5 bases). Germline values: CDR1 MDHEN, CDR2 SYDVKM. The V gene lost 4 bases and the J gene lost 6 bases, with 13 bases spanning the gap. This CDR3 has 14 amino acids. The CDR3 protein is CASSYLLGRNEQFF. Here the CDR3 DNA reads TGTGCCAGCAGTTACCTACTAGGACGCAATGAGCAGTTCTTC.

This sequence joins TRBV7-2 and TRBJ2-1; 7 bases fit TRBD2. With 4 bases clipped from V and 9 bases from J, the junction kept 12 bases outside the gene matches. The CDR3 runs 15 residues. Germline V gives CDR1 SGHTA, CDR2 FQGNSA. CDR3 sequence reads: CASSSRDYLFTEQFF. The CDR3 region has the DNA TGTGCCAGCAGCTCCCGGGACTATCTTTTCACTGAGCAGTTCTTC.

This clonotype was recorded at least ten times. The chain is built from TRBV29-1 and TRBJ2-5; D perhaps matches TRBD2 (6 bases). CDR1 SQVTM and CDR2 ANQGSEA come from the germline V gene. V lost 3 bases to trimming and J lost 6 bases, with 17 bases between them. CDR3 size: 14 residues. CDR3 nucleotide sequence: TGCAGCGTTGACCAAGCGGGCCGAGGAAAGACCCAGTACTTC. Protein product: CSVDQAGRGKTQYF. Full variable domain (rest looked up from reference TRBV29-1 and TRBJ2-5): SAVISQKPSRDICQRGTSLTIQCQVDSQVTMMFWYRQQPGQSLTLIATANQGSEATYESGFVIDKFPISRPNLTFSTLTVSNMSPEDSSIYLCSVDQAGRGKTQYFGPGTRLLVL.

Only a few counts were recorded for this clonotype. This chain uses TRBV25-1 with TRBJ1-1; no firm D call. CDR3 length: 14 residues. CDR1 and CDR2 (germline): MGHDK, SYGVNS. V shed 4 bases and J shed 1 base, with 10 bases lying between them. This CDR3 reads CASSGYSGNTEAFF. The CDR3 nucleotides read TGTGCCAGCAGTGGCTACAGCGGGAACACTGAAGCTTTCTTT. The full variable domain, completed using reference TRBV25-1 and TRBJ1-1, is EADIYQTPRYLVIGTGKKITLECSQTMGHDKMYWYQQDPGMELHLIHYSYGVNSTEKGDLSSESTVSRIRTEHFPLTLESARPSHTSQYLCASSGYSGNTEAFFGQGTRLTVV.

This clonotype was counted a few times. This chain connects TRBV6-5 to TRBJ2-6; 7 positions match TRBD1. The CDR3 extends over 16 amino acids. Germline trimming cut 6 bases from V and 0 bases from J; bases unmatched to any gene: 5. Germline V gene lookup returns CDR1 MNHEY and CDR2 SVGAGI. The CDR3 DNA is TGTGCCAGCAGACTAACAGGGGTCTCTGGGGCCAACGTCCTGACTTTC. Its translation is CASRLTGVSGANVLTF.

This clonotype was found a few times. The chain has TRBV5-1 and TRBJ2-1; no definite D call. The DNA end is a closer match to TRBJ2-7, so the J assignment may be wrong. The CDR3 has 12 amino acids. Germline V CDR1 and CDR2: SGHRS, YFSETQ. CDR3 sequence reads: CASSLNHNEQYF. CDR3 nucleotide sequence: TGCGCCAGCAGCTTGAATCACAATGAGCAGTACTTC.

Of note for this clonotype: The junction does not match germline at one end; this may be a read error. The rearrangement links TRBV5-5 to TRBJ1-5; D not resolved. The CDR3 contains 15 residues. CDR1 is SGHKS, CDR2 YYEKEE, per germline (reference sequence). The CDR3 loop reads CASSLVAAENRPQHF. The CDR3, as DNA: TGTGCCAGCAGCTTGGTTGCAGCCGAGAATCGGCCCCAGCATTTT.

The rearrangement links TRBV5-8 to TRBJ2-1, with 8 bases lining up with TRBD2. CDR1 and CDR2 from the germline V gene are SGHTS and YDEGEE. This CDR3 comprises 15 residues. V lost 4 bases, J lost 5 bases, and 8 bases stayed unmatched. For the CDR3, the DNA is TGTGCCAGCAGCGGGGGACTAGGGGTCAACAATGAGCAGTTCTTC. Encoded protein: CASSGGLGVNNEQFF.

The chain is built from TRBV5-1 and TRBJ1-5; 10 bases are a match to TRBD1. The germline CDR1 and CDR2 sequences are SGHRS and YFSETQ. V was clipped by 4 bases and J by 7 bases; unmatched bases: 11. The CDR3 consists of 16 residues. CDR3 loop: CASSRKKTGGSQPQHF. The CDR3 nucleotides are TGCGCCAGCAGCCGTAAGAAGACAGGGGGCAGCCAGCCCCAGCATTTT.

The rearrangement links TRBV5-5 to TRBJ2-1; D not certain. The end of the DNA fits TRBJ2-7 better, so the J call may be wrong. CDR1 and CDR2 (germline): SGHKS, YYEKEE (reference sequence). The CDR3 extends over 16 amino acids. The DNA for the CDR3 is TGTGCCAGCAGCTTGGGATCGGGCCGAGCTTACAATGAGCAGTACTTC. This encodes CASSLGSGRAYNEQYF.